This TCR beta chain was obtained from a study of control samples from healthy donors and cancer patients. J was trimmed by 0 bases and V by 0 bases; bases with no gene match: 3. Germline values: CDR1 SGHRS, CDR2 YFSETQ. The CDR3 has 16 amino acids. The method was immunoSEQ multiplex PCR; TCRdb's version includes in-frame clones alone and lacks a portion of them. The sample lists roughly 190,000 clones, 75% to 95% occurring once. This clone is a singleton in its sample. The specimen was blood. The TCR originated in a woman younger than 45 in good health. The rearrangement joins TRBV5-1 to TRBJ1-5; TRBD1 aligns across 7 bases. CDR3 loop: CASSLGGTDSNQPQHF. CDR3 DNA: TGCGCCAGCAGCTTGGGTGGGACAGATAGCAATCAGCCCCAGCATTTT.